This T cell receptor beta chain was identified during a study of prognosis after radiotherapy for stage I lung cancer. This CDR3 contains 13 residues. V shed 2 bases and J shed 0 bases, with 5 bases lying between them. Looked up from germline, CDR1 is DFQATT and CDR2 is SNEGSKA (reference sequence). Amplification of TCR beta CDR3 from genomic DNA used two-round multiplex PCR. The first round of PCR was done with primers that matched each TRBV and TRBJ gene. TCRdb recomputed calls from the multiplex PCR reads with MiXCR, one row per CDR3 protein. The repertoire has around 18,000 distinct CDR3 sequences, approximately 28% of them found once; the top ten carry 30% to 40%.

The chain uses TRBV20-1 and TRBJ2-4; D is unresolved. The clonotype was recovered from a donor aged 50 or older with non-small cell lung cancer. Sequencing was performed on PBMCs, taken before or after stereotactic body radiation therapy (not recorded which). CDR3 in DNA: TGCAGTGCTAGACTGATAGCCAAAAACATTCAGTACTTC. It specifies CSARLIAKNIQYF.